The 5 T cell receptor beta chains given below trace back to one sample, sequenced in a study of neoadjuvant anti-PD-1 for oral cavity cancer. The time point was: after neoadjuvant nivolumab, at surgical resection. The table came from immunoSEQ multiplex PCR; TCRdb's copy has only in-frame clones and leaves some out. The sample yields 55,000 to 75,000 clones, about 90% seen once. The sequenced sample was PBMCs, obtained after nivolumab (anti-PD-1) treatment. The source of these receptors is a person aged 40-85 years with oral cavity squamous cell carcinoma.

V and J are TRBV7-9 and TRBJ1-2; TRBD1 aligns across 10 bases. Germline assignment: CDR1 SEHNR and CDR2 FQNEAQ (reference sequence). Germline trimming cut 4 bases from V and 5 bases from J; bases unmatched to any gene: 7. The CDR3 sequence is 15 residues long. The CDR3 loop reads CASSSNRDRGYGYTF. CDR3 DNA sequence: TGTGCCAGCAGCTCCAACCGGGACAGGGGTTATGGCTACACCTTC.

CDR3 sequence reads: CASSKDALGKLFF. The CDR3 coding sequence is TGTGCCAGCAGCAAAGACGCTTTGGGAAAACTGTTTTTT. V gene TRBV7-2 combines with J gene TRBJ1-4; no reliable D call. Germline lookup yields CDR1 SGHTA and CDR2 FQGNSA. This CDR3 comprises 13 residues. Trimming took 5 bases from V and 10 from J, leaving 14 bases between them.

J is TRBJ1-1 and V is TRBV7-9; unclear D gene. The CDR3 runs 14 residues. Germline V gene data show CDR1 as SEHNR and CDR2 as FQNEAQ (reference sequence). Trimming removed 2 bases at V and 7 bases at J, with 14 bases between. The CDR3 DNA is TGTGCCAGCAGCTTATTCGGCTCTCCCGATGAAGCTTTCTTT. Translation gives CASSLFGSPDEAFF.

The V gene is TRBV5-1, the J gene TRBJ2-2; D may be TRBD2 (6 bases). The length of the CDR3 is 13 residues. Germline V gene data show CDR1 as SGHRS and CDR2 as YFSETQ. Trimming pared 1 base from V and 7 bases from J, leaving 8 bases between. The CDR3 here is CASSLWGGGELFF. CDR3 coding DNA: TGCGCCAGCAGCTTGTGGGGAGGCGGGGAGCTGTTTTTT.

This sequence joins TRBV28 and TRBJ2-7; 7 positions agree with TRBD1. J gave up 2 bases and V 2 bases, and 21 bases lay outside the gene matches. This CDR3 has 20 residues. The germline V gene has CDR1 MDHEN and CDR2 SYDVKM. Here the CDR3 reads CASSLKLAGPPTGRTYEQYF. CDR3 bases: TGTGCCAGCAGTTTAAAATTAGCCGGGCCTCCGACAGGGCGAACCTACGAGCAGTACTTC.